Listed here is a single T cell receptor beta chain. This clone came up a few times. The antigen it recognizes is unknown. Base quality data are lacking; no much larger clone is found one base away. The CDR3 has 14 amino acids, counting the end cysteine and phenylalanine. This entry keeps only the CDR3 DNA: 42 bases, framed from base 1. CDR1 and CDR2 are read off the germline V gene as SGHRS and YFSETQ. V is reduced by 4 bases and J by 3 bases, leaving a spacing of 10 bases between them. All of the isolated RNA was reverse transcribed with the High Capacity cDNA Reverse Transcription Kit, so expressed TCRB transcripts were sequenced. Deep immunoSEQ sequencing was applied to naive, central memory and regulatory T cell samples, giving an average of roughly 3.5 million total reads per sample. After sorted cells were lysed in RLT buffer, RNA was extracted with DNase-treated RNeasy Micro or Mini kits, with the choice depending on cell number. Each cell subset was processed on its own to prevent cross-contamination, while patient and healthy donor samples were processed together. Using the immunoSEQ multiplex PCR, TCRB sequences were amplified from cDNA into 87-bp fragments spanning the CDR3 region. Sequencing of the amplicons was done on the Illumina HiSeq platform. Processing in the source paper ran as follows. PCR bias was computationally corrected using synthetic template baselines, reads within Hamming distance 2 were collapsed, and singletons that could not be merged were discarded. Reads were aligned to IMGT to assign V, D and J genes, CDR3 length, and insertions or deletions at six rearrangement sites. Within each subset, clonotype counts were normalized to sorted cell number, and only after that were true diversity and Gini coefficients computed with the tcR R package. The overlap coefficient, calculated on TCRB nucleotide sequences, was used to measure repertoire sharing. Out-of-frame TCRB sequences from naive cells were analyzed as a proxy for the pre-selection repertoire. Drawn from immuneACCESS, this table holds only the in-frame rearrangements with V and J called that TCRdb kept. Clones are partly lost; checked studies trace under half to an unresolved V gene and leave the rest unexplained. Clone size and the V and J calls come from that table; the DNA yielded D and trimming. Recorded for this sample are some 350,000 clones; about 13% of them occurred a single time. Approximately 0.016% of the sample belongs to the ten largest clones.

This entry comes from a study of beta chain features in type 1 diabetes (dated by TCRdb to the late 2010s). With respect to the entire study: Mean age, gender distribution, total cell number and subset yield were not different between patients and healthy donors. A total of about 100,000,000 sorted cells were examined across all samples, and RNA yield correlated strongly with the number of cells per subset. The study compared TCRB repertoires of sorted circulating CD4+ T cell subsets between recently diagnosed type 1 diabetes patients and matched healthy donors. Naive and central memory subsets were obtained from all 28 donors, but regulatory and stem cell-like memory subsets were isolated from only 8 patients and roughly eight healthy donors.

What the study reported, not specific to this receptor: Patients with type 1 diabetes made fewer insertions and deleted more nucleotides at VDJ recombination sites, implying thymic rearrangement abnormalities. In all four CD4+ subsets, TCRB CDR3 length was moderately but significantly shorter in type 1 diabetes patients. PCR might favor shorter templates, but patient and control samples were amplified and corrected together, so any skew would affect both groups equally. Only small numbers of individuals were included in the HLA sub-analyses, which left unresolved whether HLA type had any influence on TCRB rearrangement. Naive, central memory and regulatory TCRB repertoires appeared more similar among patients than among healthy donors. Because cDNA rather than genomic DNA was sequenced, highly expressing activated cells could have been over-represented, although no difference in activation and CD3 levels was found between groups.

A single peripheral blood draw of 90 to 150 mL on average was collected from each donor into heparinised tubes. Using a panel that included CD45RO, CCR7, CD25, CD127, CD95 and CD27, naive, central memory, regulatory and stem cell-like memory CD4+ T cells were sorted on a BD FACSAria II. All sorted populations exceeded 95% purity. Right away, PBMCs were isolated by Lymphoprep density gradient centrifugation and were stained directly, with no culture step. So that batch effects would be minimized, each experiment stained and sorted samples in pairs, pairing one healthy donor with one patient. This TCR derives from a woman between 18 and 29 years old with type 1 diabetes. Sequenced sample: naive CD4+ T cells from blood. The sample's cell subset or site label is to be understood as: true naive CD4+ T cells. The chain links TRBV5-1 with TRBJ2-2; confidence is insufficient to name the D gene. The bases are TGCGCCAGCAGCGATCACTTGTACACCGGGGAGCTGTTTTTT. This is translated as CASSDHLYTGELFF. Reference TRBV5-1 and TRBJ2-2 genes cover what lies past the CDR3, so the full variable domain is KAGVTQTPRYLIKTRGQQVTLSCSPISGHRSVSWYQQTPGQGLQFLFEYFSETQRNKGNFPGRFSGRQFSNSRSEMNVSTLELGDSALYLCASSDHLYTGELFFGEGSRLTVL.